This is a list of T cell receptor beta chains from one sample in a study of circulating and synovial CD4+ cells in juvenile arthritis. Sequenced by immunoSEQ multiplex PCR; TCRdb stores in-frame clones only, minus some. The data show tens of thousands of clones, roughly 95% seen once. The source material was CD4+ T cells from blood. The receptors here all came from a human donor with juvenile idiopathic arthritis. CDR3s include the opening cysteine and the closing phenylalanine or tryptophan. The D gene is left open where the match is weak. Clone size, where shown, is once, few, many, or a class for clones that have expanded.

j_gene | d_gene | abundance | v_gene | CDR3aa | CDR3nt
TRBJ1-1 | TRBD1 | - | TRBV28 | CASSLRTGGGLEGAFF | TGTGCCAGCAGTCTCCGGACAGGGGGTGGTCTAGAGGGAGCTTTCTTT
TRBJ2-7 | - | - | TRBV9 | CASSVTGTVPYEQYF | TGTGCCAGCAGCGTCACGGGGACTGTTCCCTACGAGCAGTACTTC
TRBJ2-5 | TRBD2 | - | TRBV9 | CASSAGTSGPQETQYF | TGTGCCAGCAGCGCCGGGACTAGCGGCCCCCAAGAGACCCAGTACTTC
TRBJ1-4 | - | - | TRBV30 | CAWMQDDEKLFF | TGTGCCTGGATGCAGGATGATGAAAAACTGTTTTTT
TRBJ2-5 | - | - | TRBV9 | CASSVAGSSGLETQYF | TGTGCCAGCAGCGTAGCGGGGTCGAGTGGTTTGGAGACCCAGTACTTC
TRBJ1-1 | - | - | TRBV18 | CASSPGLNTEAFF | TGTGCCAGCTCACCAGGCCTGAACACTGAAGCTTTCTTT
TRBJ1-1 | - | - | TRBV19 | CASSMLSMIGHSNTEAFF | TGTGCCAGTAGTATGTTATCTATGATCGGACATTCGAACACTGAAGCTTTCTTT
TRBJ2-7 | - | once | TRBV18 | CASSPDLATAYEQYF | TGTGCCAGCTCACCAGATCTAGCGACTGCCTACGAGCAGTACTTC
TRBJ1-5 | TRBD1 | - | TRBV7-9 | CASSLGGQGQPQHF | TGTGCCAGCAGCTTAGGAGGACAGGGTCAGCCCCAGCATTTT
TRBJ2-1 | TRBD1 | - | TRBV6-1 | CASSDDRGRVYNEQFF | TGTGCCAGCAGTGACGACAGGGGGCGCGTGTACAATGAGCAGTTCTTC
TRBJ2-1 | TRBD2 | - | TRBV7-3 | CASSSKAGLYHEQFF | TGTGCCAGCAGCTCGAAGGCGGGACTATATCATGAGCAGTTCTTC
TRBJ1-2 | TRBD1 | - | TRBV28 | CASSPYGQGPNYGYTF | TGTGCCAGCAGTCCTTACGGACAGGGGCCTAACTATGGCTACACCTTC
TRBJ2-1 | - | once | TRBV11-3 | CASSLAGSPHNEQFF | TGTGCCAGCAGCTTGGCGGGGTCTCCCCACAATGAGCAGTTCTTC
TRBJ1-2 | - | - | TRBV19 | CASRENSNRDGYTF | TGTGCCAGTAGAGAGAATTCCAACAGGGATGGCTACACCTTC
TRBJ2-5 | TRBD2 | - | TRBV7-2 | CASRQYGGQETQYF | TGTGCCAGCAGGCAATACGGGGGGCAAGAGACCCAGTACTTC
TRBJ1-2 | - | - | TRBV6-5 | CASSYIQGKDGYTF | TGTGCCAGCAGTTACATTCAGGGAAAGGATGGCTACACCTTC
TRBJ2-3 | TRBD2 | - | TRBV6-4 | CASSDRFSRAGRAQYF | TGTGCCAGCAGTGACCGATTCTCGCGAGCAGGGAGGGCGCAGTATTTT
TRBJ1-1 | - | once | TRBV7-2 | CASSSIEMGEIYPTEAFF | TGTGCCAGCAGCTCCATAGAGATGGGAGAGATCTATCCAACTGAAGCTTTCTTT
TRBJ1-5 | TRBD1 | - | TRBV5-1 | CASSLEGQGVQPQHF | TGCGCCAGCAGCCTGGAAGGACAGGGGGTTCAGCCCCAGCATTTT
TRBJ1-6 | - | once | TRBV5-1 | CASSLVSGLSYNSPLHF | TGCGCCAGCAGCTTGGTGTCAGGCTTGTCCTATAATTCACCCCTCCACTTT
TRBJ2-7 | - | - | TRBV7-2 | CASSLNGGLSYEQYF | TGTGCCAGCAGCTTAAACGGCGGCCTCTCCTACGAGCAGTACTTC
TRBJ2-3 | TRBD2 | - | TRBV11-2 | CASGSSGGRLNTQYF | TGTGCCAGCGGATCCTCGGGCGGGAGATTGAATACGCAGTATTTT
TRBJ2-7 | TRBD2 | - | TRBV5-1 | CASSSRPGGSYEQYF | TGCGCCAGCAGCTCCCGACCGGGGGGCTCCTACGAGCAGTACTTC
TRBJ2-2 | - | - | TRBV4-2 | CASSQGGANTGELFF | TGTGCCAGCAGCCAAGGCGGGGCCAACACCGGGGAGCTGTTTTTT
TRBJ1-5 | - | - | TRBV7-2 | CASSPDGNQPQHF | TGTGCCAGCAGCCCAGATGGCAATCAGCCCCAGCATTTT
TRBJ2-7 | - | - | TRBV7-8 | CASSTRSEQYF | TGTGCCAGCAGCACCCGTAGCGAGCAGTACTTC
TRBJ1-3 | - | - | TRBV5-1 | CASSLTVAGNTIYF | TGCGCCAGCAGCCTGACAGTAGCTGGAAACACCATATATTTT